Listed here are 26 T cell receptor beta chains from one sample, sequenced in a study of Graves' ophthalmopathy and Graves' hyperthyroidism. The authors amplified TCR beta CDR3 regions, and they did so from RNA transcripts for repertoire sequencing. After a first-round RT-PCR with HTBI primers, a second-round multiplex PCR was run. Via MiXCR, TCRdb re-called the multiplex PCR reads, giving one row per CDR3 protein. The sample consists of some 1.1 million distinct CDR3 sequences, 35% to 45% of them appearing once. Sequenced: peripheral blood or thyroid tissue (not recorded which). The origin of the receptors is an adult man with Graves' hyperthyroidism.

The sample holds many counts of this clonotype. The chain uses TRBV11-2 and TRBJ1-6; TRBD1 matches at 8 bases. The V and J ends lost 4 bases and 9 bases, in that order; junction bases with no gene match: 11. The CDR3 sequence is 16 residues long. CDR1 is SGHAT and CDR2 is FQNNGV in the germline V gene. The CDR3 reads CASSSQGAGTTSPLHF. Here the CDR3 DNA reads TGTGCCAGCAGCTCTCAGGGGGCAGGAACCACTTCACCCCTCCACTTT.

This clonotype has ten or more counts. V usage is TRBV2 and J usage is TRBJ1-6; 9 bases map to TRBD1. Unmatched junction bases numbered 20, after V lost 11 bases and J lost 9 bases. Germline CDR1 SNHLY, CDR2 FYNNEI. The CDR3 is 17 residues long. DNA of the CDR3: TGTGCCGTGCACGACAGGGGGTTAAAGTTATCGGGTTCACCCCTCCACTTT. Protein sequence: CAVHDRGLKLSGSPLHF.

With regard to this clonotype: A much larger clone is a single base away; this may be a read error. J is TRBJ2-7 and V is TRBV29-1; D remains ambiguous. CDR1 and CDR2 (germline): SQVTM, ANQGSEA. CDR3 size: 14 residues. V gave up 6 bases and J gave up 0 bases, with 15 bases separating them. This chain's CDR3 is CSVGTDGASYEQYF. The CDR3 nucleotides read TGCAGCGTAGGTACGGACGGTGCCTCCTACGAGCAGTACTTC.

V and J are TRBV20-1 and TRBJ2-5; tentatively, D is TRBD1 (7 bases). Germline V gene lookup returns CDR1 DFQATT and CDR2 SNEGSKA (reference sequence). Trimming removed 3 bases at V and 1 base at J, with 12 bases between. This CDR3 region has 14 residues. CDR3 DNA sequence: TGCAGTGCTAGGGAGGGACAGCTCCAAGAGACCCAGTACTTC. It yields the protein CSAREGQLQETQYF.

This clonotype was picked up one time. The chain uses TRBV10-2 and TRBJ2-7; D may be TRBD1 (6 bases). Trimming removed 3 bases from V and 2 bases from J, with 11 bases in between. CDR3 length equals 14 residues. The germline CDR1 and CDR2 sequences are WSHSY and SAAADI. The CDR3 sequence is CASSERTAPYEQYF. CDR3 in DNA: TGCGCCAGCAGTGAACGGACAGCCCCCTACGAGCAGTACTTC.

Concerning this clonotype itself: The junction departs from germline at one end; a sequencing error may be responsible. The rearrangement joins TRBV6-6 to TRBJ1-1; D is ambiguous. The CDR3 is 13 amino acids. CDR1 MNHNY and CDR2 SVGAGI come from the germline V gene (reference sequence). Here the CDR3 DNA reads TGTGCCATCAGTCTACAGCTGAACACTGAAGCTTTCTTT. Its protein product is CAISLQLNTEAFF.

This clonotype was observed a handful of times. The rearrangement uses TRBV10-3 and TRBJ1-2; the D is unclear. The CDR3 has 13 amino acids. Germline lookup yields CDR1 ENHRY and CDR2 SYGVKD. V shed 2 bases and J shed 8 bases, with 12 bases lying between them. The CDR3, as DNA: TGTGCCATCAGTGAGACGGTTGGGAGAGGCTACACCTTC. Translated: CAISETVGRGYTF.

To note about this clonotype: One junction end disagrees with the germline gene, perhaps due to a read error. The chain recombines TRBV7-3 with TRBJ1-6, with 7 positions matching TRBD1. Germline CDR1 reads SGHTA; CDR2 reads FQGTGA. The CDR3 loop spans 13 amino acids. Here the CDR3 reads CAGSSDRDSPLHF. The CDR3 region has the DNA TGTGCCGGCAGCTCTGACAGGGACTCACCCCTCCACTTT.

This clonotype was counted many times. This chain joins TRBV12-3 or TRBV12-4 and TRBJ1-6; D is perhaps TRBD1 (5 bases). This CDR3 spans 13 amino acids. V lost 1 base and J 9 bases, leaving 7 bases between the germline ends. The CDR3: CASSLGGPSPLHF. The CDR3 nucleotides read TGTGCCAGCAGTTTAGGGGGACCTTCACCCCTCCACTTT.

Points on this clonotype: A much larger clone sits a single nucleotide away, making a read error possible. The genes are TRBV20-1 and TRBJ1-1, with a possible D match to TRBD1 (5 bases). Germline V gene sequence: CDR1 DFQATT, CDR2 SNEGSKA (reference sequence). Trimming pared 0 bases from V and 4 bases from J, leaving 12 bases between. The CDR3 is made up of 14 amino acids. CDR3 sequence (DNA): TGCAGTGCTAGAGATCCGACAGAGAGCACTGAAGCTTTCTTT. Protein sequence: CSARDPTESTEAFF.

Details on this clonotype: The conserved phenylalanine or tryptophan normally closing the CDR3 is absent here, so this likely arose from a read error. The DNA is left out, because the CDR3 cannot be placed on it with certainty; the CDR3 is given as TCRdb lists it. This chain joins TRBV7-2 and TRBJ2-5; TRBD2 is the table's D call, not checked against the DNA. Both ends counted, the CDR3 spans 11 residues. Germline V gene lookup returns CDR1 SGHTA and CDR2 FQGNSA. CDR3 residues: CASRSLAGAVT.

This clonotype was seen a single time. A much more abundant neighbour one base away suggests this may be a read error. V is TRBV7-9 and J is TRBJ1-5, with a weak D call TRBD1 (5 bases). The CDR3 contains 17 residues. Germline V gene data show CDR1 as SEHNR and CDR2 as FQNEAQ (reference sequence). The CDR3 sequence: CAGSYMNRNAANQPQHF. In nucleotides, the CDR3 is TGTGCCGGCAGCTACATGAACAGGAACGCTGCAAATCAGCCCCAGCATTTT.

The chain couples TRBV10-3 to TRBJ1-3; D gene unclear. V was pared by 3 bases and J by 0 bases, with 6 bases between. The CDR3 length is 14 residues. Germline CDR1 is ENHRY and CDR2 is SYGVKD. The CDR3 sequence: CAISDVNSGNTIYF. CDR3 DNA sequence: TGTGCCATCAGTGACGTCAACTCTGGAAACACCATATATTTT.

V is TRBV10-3 and J is TRBJ2-7; D gene ambiguous. The germline V gene encodes CDR1 ENHRY and CDR2 SYGVKD. CDR3 size: 14 residues. The V end was cut by 10 bases, the J end by 2 bases, with 18 bases between. The CDR3 sequence: CASTVIGLTYEQYF. The CDR3 nucleotides are TGTGCCAGCACCGTGATAGGGCTGACCTACGAGCAGTACTTC.

The chain combines TRBV2 with TRBJ2-7; 11 bases map to TRBD2. CDR3 length equals 14 residues. With 4 bases clipped from V and 5 bases from J, the junction kept 4 bases outside the gene matches. The V gene's germline CDR1 is SNHLY and CDR2 FYNNEI. CDR3: CASSVTSGTHEQYF. The DNA for the CDR3 is TGTGCCAGCAGTGTGACTAGCGGGACCCACGAGCAGTACTTC.

This chain uses TRBV9 with TRBJ1-1; no clear D gene. The V end was cut by 4 bases, the J end by 1 base, with 11 bases between. Germline-derived CDR1 and CDR2 are SGDLS and YYNGEE. CDR3 size: 14 residues. For the CDR3, the DNA is TGTGCCAGCAGCTCAAGAGGTTGGAACACTGAAGCTTTCTTT. This codes for CASSSRGWNTEAFF.

This clonotype was observed a few times. At one end, the junction sequence differs from germline, possibly due to a read error. Here the CDR3 reads CASSQLATGLANSYEQYF. DNA for the CDR3: TGCGCCAGCAGCCAACTCGCCACGGGACTAGCGAACTCCTACGAGCAGTACTTC. V gene TRBV7-9 combines with J gene TRBJ2-7; 10 positions match TRBD2. Germline lookup yields CDR1 SEHNR and CDR2 FQNEAQ (reference sequence). The CDR3 is made up of 18 amino acids.

This clonotype appeared a single time. Sequence at one end of the junction differs from germline and may be a read error. V gene TRBV12-3 or TRBV12-4 combines with J gene TRBJ1-1; 7 bases are shared with TRBD1. This CDR3 region has 15 residues. DNA of the CDR3: TGTGCCAGCAGCTTGGGACAGCTTAGTAACACTGAAGCTCTCTTT. Translating gives CASSLGQLSNTEALF.

This chain's CDR3 is CAISAPSDEDTQYF. CDR3 in DNA: TGTGCCATCAGCGCCCCGAGTGACGAAGATACGCAGTATTTT. V and J are TRBV10-3 and TRBJ2-3, with D unresolved. The CDR3 loop spans 14 amino acids. V dropped 6 bases and J dropped 5 bases, with 15 bases sitting between them. CDR1 is ENHRY, CDR2 SYGVKD, per germline.

J is TRBJ1-2 and V is TRBV5-1, with a weak D call TRBD1 (5 bases). The V end lost 3 bases, the J end lost 3 bases, and 12 bases lay between the germline ends. Germline CDR1 SGHRS, CDR2 YFSETQ. The CDR3 loop spans 14 amino acids. The CDR3 DNA reads as TGCGCCAGCAGCTCCACGACAGTCCACTATGGCTACACCTTC. This sequence encodes CASSSTTVHYGYTF.

The chain employs TRBV20-1 and TRBJ2-6, with D possibly being TRBD2 (5 bases). The CDR3 is 18 amino acids. Trimming pared 6 bases from V and 4 bases from J, leaving 25 bases between. Germline loops: CDR1 DFQATT, CDR2 SNEGSKA (reference sequence). DNA of the CDR3: TGCAGTGCCCCCCCCCCCCCCACGAACCCGGGAGGGGCCAACGTCCTGACTTTC. Translating gives CSAPPPPTNPGGANVLTF.

The chain carries TRBV5-1 and TRBJ2-5, with TRBD1 matching 7 bases. J lost 5 bases, V lost 0 bases, and 4 bases had no gene match. The CDR3 extends over 14 amino acids. Germline values: CDR1 SGHRS, CDR2 YFSETQ. The CDR3 reads CASSLGDSMETQYF. CDR3 nucleotide sequence: TGCGCCAGCAGCTTGGGGGACAGCATGGAGACCCAGTACTTC.

This clonotype was seen a handful of times. The gene calls are TRBV12-3 or TRBV12-4 and TRBJ1-1; D call uncertain. This CDR3 contains 16 residues. V was cut by 5 bases and J by 0 bases, with 16 bases left in between. CDR3 sequence reads: CASSPPWAKMNTEAFF. The CDR3 nucleotides read TGTGCCAGCAGTCCACCCTGGGCCAAGATGAACACTGAAGCTTTCTTT.

This clonotype has at least ten counts. V and J are TRBV4-3 and TRBJ1-3; a weak D match, TRBD1 (5 bases). This CDR3 spans 16 amino acids. Between the trimmed V and J ends, which lost 0 bases and 0 bases, there was a span of 9 bases. Germline CDR1 and CDR2: LGHNA and YSLEER. The CDR3 coding sequence is TGCGCCAGCAGCCAAGATTGGGGGAGCTCTGGAAACACCATATATTTT. Encoded protein: CASSQDWGSSGNTIYF.

In this sample, this clonotype turned up many times. This chain links TRBV7-2 with TRBJ1-2; maybe TRBD1 (5 bases). Trimming took 5 bases from V and 14 from J, leaving 24 bases between them. Germline assignment: CDR1 SGHTA and CDR2 FQGNSA. CDR3 length: 14 amino acids. The CDR3, as DNA: TGTGCCAGCAGCCCCGGGGGGTCCGCGGGATTGTCGACCTTC. As protein: CASSPGGSAGLSTF.

This clonotype was seen a few times. The chain joins TRBV4-3 to TRBJ2-7; D is ambiguous. The CDR3 spans 13 residues. Germline assignment: CDR1 LGHNA and CDR2 YSLEER. V dropped 1 base and J dropped 3 bases, with 7 bases sitting between them. The chain's CDR3 is CASSQVLSYEQYF. For the CDR3, the DNA is TGCGCCAGCAGCCAAGTTTTGAGCTACGAGCAGTACTTC.